This T cell receptor beta chain was captured in a study of cytomegalovirus exposure and HLA in healthy donors. Study-level background: Roughly 77 million unique TCRs from HLA-typed donors made up an early data release. Points from the study as a whole: The authors listed around 150 TCR beta chains as cytomegalovirus-associated. According to a later analysis, most TCR beta chains associated with CMV appeared HLA-restricted.

Vbeta (60) and Jbeta (13) primers were used in the PCR. Method: immunoSEQ multiplex PCR; TCRdb's copy keeps in-frame clones and lacks some. The specimen's table records about 70,000 clones. Turning to this clone: What it recognizes is unknown.

The CDR3 runs to 18 residues. CDR1 SGHRS and CDR2 YFSETQ come from the germline V gene. V lost 0 bases, J lost 0 bases, and 8 bases stayed unmatched. The receptor comes from a woman in her 30s in good health and CMV-seronegative. This rearrangement joins TRBV5-1 to TRBJ2-7; 11 nucleotides match TRBD2. Specimen: PBMCs. CDR3 residues: CASSLARLAGGPSYEQYF. The CDR3 DNA reads as TGCGCCAGCAGCTTGGCCAGATTAGCGGGAGGGCCCTCCTACGAGCAGTACTTC.